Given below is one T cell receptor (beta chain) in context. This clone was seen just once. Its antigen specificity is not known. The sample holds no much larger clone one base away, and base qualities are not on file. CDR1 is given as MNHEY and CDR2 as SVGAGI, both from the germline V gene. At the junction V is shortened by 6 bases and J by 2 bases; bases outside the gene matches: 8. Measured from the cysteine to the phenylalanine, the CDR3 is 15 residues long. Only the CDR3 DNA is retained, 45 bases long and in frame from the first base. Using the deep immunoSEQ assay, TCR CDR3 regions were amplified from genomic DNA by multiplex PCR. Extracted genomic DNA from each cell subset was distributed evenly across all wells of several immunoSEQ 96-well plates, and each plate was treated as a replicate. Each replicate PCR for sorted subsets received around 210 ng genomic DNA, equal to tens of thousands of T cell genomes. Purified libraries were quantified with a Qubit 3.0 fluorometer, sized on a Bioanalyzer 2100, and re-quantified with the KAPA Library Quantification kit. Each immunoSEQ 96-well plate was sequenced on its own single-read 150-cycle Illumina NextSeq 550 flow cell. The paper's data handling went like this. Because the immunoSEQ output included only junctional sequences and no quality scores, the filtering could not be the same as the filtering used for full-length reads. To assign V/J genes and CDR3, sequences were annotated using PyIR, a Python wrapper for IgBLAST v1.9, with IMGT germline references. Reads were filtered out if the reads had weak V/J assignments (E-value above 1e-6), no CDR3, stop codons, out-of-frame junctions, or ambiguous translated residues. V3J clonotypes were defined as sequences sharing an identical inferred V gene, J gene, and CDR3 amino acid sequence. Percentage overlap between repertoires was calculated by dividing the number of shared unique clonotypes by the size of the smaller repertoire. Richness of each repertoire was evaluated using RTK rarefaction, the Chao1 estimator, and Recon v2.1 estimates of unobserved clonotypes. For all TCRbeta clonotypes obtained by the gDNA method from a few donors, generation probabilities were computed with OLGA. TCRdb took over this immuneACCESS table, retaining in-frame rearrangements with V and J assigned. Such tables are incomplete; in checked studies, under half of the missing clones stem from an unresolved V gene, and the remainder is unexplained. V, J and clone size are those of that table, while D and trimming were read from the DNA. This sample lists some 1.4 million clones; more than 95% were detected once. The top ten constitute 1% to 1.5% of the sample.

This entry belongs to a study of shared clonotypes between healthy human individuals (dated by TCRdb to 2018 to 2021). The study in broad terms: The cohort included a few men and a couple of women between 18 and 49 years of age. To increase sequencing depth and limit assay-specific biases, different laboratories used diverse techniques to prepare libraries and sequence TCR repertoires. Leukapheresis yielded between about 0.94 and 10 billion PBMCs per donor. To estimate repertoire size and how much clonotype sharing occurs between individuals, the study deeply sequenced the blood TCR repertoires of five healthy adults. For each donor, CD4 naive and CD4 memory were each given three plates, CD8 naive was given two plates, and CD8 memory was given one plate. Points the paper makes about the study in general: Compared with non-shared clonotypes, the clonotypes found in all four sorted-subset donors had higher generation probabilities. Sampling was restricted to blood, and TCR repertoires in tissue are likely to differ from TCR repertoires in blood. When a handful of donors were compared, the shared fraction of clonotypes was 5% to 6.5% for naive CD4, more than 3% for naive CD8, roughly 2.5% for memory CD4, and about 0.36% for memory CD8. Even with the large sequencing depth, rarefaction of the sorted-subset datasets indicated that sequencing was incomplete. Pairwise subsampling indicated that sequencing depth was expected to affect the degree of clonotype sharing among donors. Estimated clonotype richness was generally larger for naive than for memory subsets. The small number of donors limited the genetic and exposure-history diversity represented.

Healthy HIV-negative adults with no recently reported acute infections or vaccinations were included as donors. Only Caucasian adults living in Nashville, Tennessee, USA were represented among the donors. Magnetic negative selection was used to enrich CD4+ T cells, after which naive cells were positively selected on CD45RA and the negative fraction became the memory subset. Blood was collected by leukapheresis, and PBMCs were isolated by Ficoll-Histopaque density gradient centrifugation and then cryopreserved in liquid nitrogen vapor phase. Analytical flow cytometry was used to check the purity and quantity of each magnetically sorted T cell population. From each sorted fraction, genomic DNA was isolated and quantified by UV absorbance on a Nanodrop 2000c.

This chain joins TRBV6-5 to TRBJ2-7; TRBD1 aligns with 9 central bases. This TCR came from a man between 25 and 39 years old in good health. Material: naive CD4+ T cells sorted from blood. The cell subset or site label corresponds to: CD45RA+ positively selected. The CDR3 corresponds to CASSLDRGTAYEQYF. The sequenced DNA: TGTGCCAGCAGCCTAGACAGGGGGACAGCCTACGAGCAGTACTTC.